This T cell receptor (beta chain) was found in a study of blood T cell repertoires in COVID-19. Background on the study: Sources were T cells, B-cell-depleted T cells, or PBMCs; the material itself was cDNA or gDNA.

In the original processing: Reference gene primer amplification yielded estimated nucleated cell counts. Libraries were prepared by immunoSEQ multiplex PCR; TCRdb keeps only in-frame clonotypes and omits some of them. V and J calls and clone size follow that table, whereas D and trimming were derived from the DNA. The data hold 150,000 to 200,000 clones, with 88% observed a single time. The CDR3 length is 16 residues. J gave up 3 bases and V 1 base, and 5 bases lay outside the gene matches. Germline V gene lookup returns CDR1 SGHTA and CDR2 FQGNSA. The J gene is TRBJ2-1, the V gene TRBV7-2; TRBD2 aligns across 8 bases. The receptor was derived from a man between 65 and 85 years old with active or convalescent COVID-19. The sequencing sample was made of peripheral blood. CDR3 sequence reads: CASSLDGRAHYNEQFF. The CDR3 nucleotides read TGTGCCAGCAGCTTAGACGGGAGGGCCCACTACAATGAGCAGTTCTTC.